The 21 T cell receptor beta chains below all came from one sample that was sequenced in a study of identifying expanded T cells in peripheral blood. Profiled with immunoSEQ multiplex PCR; TCRdb holds only in-frame clones, not every one. This table has tens of thousands of clones, about 83% appearing once. Sequenced sample: blood. These receptors originate from a person aged 18 to 75 in good health.

J is TRBJ1-2 and V is TRBV2, with 9 bases matching TRBD1. V dropped 4 bases and J dropped 3; count of bases not matched to a gene: 6. Germline lookup yields CDR1 SNHLY and CDR2 FYNNEI. This CDR3 comprises 15 residues. CDR3 protein: CASSAGTGSDYGYTF. CDR3 coding DNA: TGTGCCAGCAGTGCCGGGACAGGGAGTGACTATGGCTACACCTTC.

The chain carries TRBV28 and TRBJ2-7; the match to TRBD2 covers 7 bases. V lost 2 bases, J lost 0 bases, and 4 bases stayed unmatched. The CDR3 loop spans 15 amino acids. Germline V lookup: CDR1 MDHEN, CDR2 SYDVKM. The CDR3 DNA reads TGTGCCAGCAGTTTAGGGACTACCCGCTCCTACGAGCAGTACTTC. Translation gives CASSLGTTRSYEQYF.

This chain links TRBV7-9 with TRBJ2-7; no clear D gene. This CDR3 spans 12 amino acids. Trimming shortened V by 5 bases and J by 0 bases, and 5 bases separated the two germline ends. Germline V lookup: CDR1 SEHNR, CDR2 FQNEAQ (reference sequence). The CDR3 nucleotides are TGTGCCAGCAGCCCCTCCTCCTACGAGCAGTACTTC. The encoded protein is CASSPSSYEQYF.

This CDR3 is CASSEYGGAVDEQYF. The CDR3 DNA reads as TGTGCCAGCAGTGAATATGGGGGAGCCGTCGACGAGCAGTACTTC. The J gene is TRBJ2-7, the V gene TRBV2; D may match TRBD1 or TRBD2 (5 bases each). The CDR3 is 15 amino acids. Germline V gene lookup returns CDR1 SNHLY and CDR2 FYNNEI. The germline V and J ends were trimmed by 2 bases and 5 bases, with 16 bases remaining between them.

The chain carries TRBV28 and TRBJ2-2; TRBD1 is a possible D gene (6 bases). V was trimmed by 8 bases and J by 4 bases, leaving 20 bases between them. The CDR3 has 16 residues. Germline CDR1 is MDHEN and CDR2 is SYDVKM. The CDR3 DNA reads as TGTGCCAGCGGGGATAACAGGGTCGAGAGCACCGGGGAGCTGTTTTTT. This translates into CASGDNRVESTGELFF.

In its sample, this clone was seen once. This sequence joins TRBV5-1 and TRBJ2-6; D not certain. The CDR3 totals 16 residues. Trimming took off 0 bases at V and 2 bases at J, with 9 bases between the two ends. Germline V gene lookup returns CDR1 SGHRS and CDR2 YFSETQ. In nucleotides, the CDR3 is TGCGCCAGCAGCTTGGAGGGCAGCCCTGGGGCCAACGTCCTGACTTTC. Translation: CASSLEGSPGANVLTF.

In this sample, this clone turned up once. V is TRBV30 and J is TRBJ2-5; TRBD2 aligns across 11 bases. Germline V gene sequence: CDR1 GTSNPN, CDR2 SVGIG (reference sequence). The CDR3 contains 16 residues. V lost 1 base, J lost 3 bases, and 7 bases stayed unmatched. The CDR3 loop reads CAWSGLAGRGEETQYF. The CDR3 DNA reads as TGTGCCTGGAGTGGACTAGCGGGAAGGGGAGAAGAGACCCAGTACTTC.

The V and J genes are TRBV10-3 and TRBJ1-5; the match to TRBD1 covers 8 bases. The germline gives CDR1 ENHRY, CDR2 SYGVKD. Trimming cost V 11 bases and J 1 base; bases outside gene matches: 10. The CDR3 is 15 residues long. The CDR3 DNA follows: TGTGCCGCTGGAGGAACAGGGGGAAGCAATCAGCCCCAGCATTTT. Amino acids: CAAGGTGGSNQPQHF.

The chain is built from TRBV11-2 and TRBJ2-4; D unresolved. The CDR3 length is 16 residues. Trimming cost V 1 base and J 0 bases, with 10 bases left between them. Germline V gives CDR1 SGHAT, CDR2 FQNNGV. The CDR3 DNA reads as TGTGCCAGCAGCTTAGGGCAACTACTAGCCAAAAACATTCAGTACTTC. Its protein product is CASSLGQLLAKNIQYF.

This chain uses TRBV15 with TRBJ1-4, with no clear D. CDR3 length: 15 residues. With 0 bases removed from V and 6 bases from J, the gap between germline ends came to 11 bases. The V gene's germline CDR1 is LNHNV and CDR2 YYDKDF (reference sequence). The CDR3 nucleotides read TGTGCCACCAGCAGAGATCCAACAGTTGATGAAAAACTGTTTTTT. It codes for CATSRDPTVDEKLFF.

The chain carries TRBV4-1 and TRBJ2-7, with D perhaps TRBD1 or TRBD2 (5 bases each). CDR1 is MGHRA, CDR2 YSYEKL, per germline. This CDR3 is 13 amino acids long. V lost 4 bases, J lost 10 bases, and 17 bases lay in between. This CDR3 reads CASSPRAGGSQYF. CDR3 sequence (DNA): TGCGCCAGCAGCCCCAGGGCTGGGGGATCTCAGTACTTC.

The rearrangement links TRBV19 to TRBJ2-6; 11 nucleotides match TRBD1. Unmatched junction bases numbered 16, after V lost 3 bases and J lost 0 bases. The germline V gene encodes CDR1 LNHDA and CDR2 SQIVND (reference sequence). This CDR3 comprises 22 residues. CDR3 bases: TGTGCCAGTAGTATCCGGCCGGGACAGGGGGGTAGAGGTTACTCTGGGGCCAACGTCCTGACTTTC. Its protein is CASSIRPGQGGRGYSGANVLTF.

This CDR3 reads CASSSMTGGINEQFF. DNA for the CDR3: TGTGCCAGCAGCTCCATGACAGGGGGCATAAATGAGCAGTTCTTC. J is TRBJ2-1 and V is TRBV7-9; TRBD1 matches at 10 bases. The V and J ends lost 4 bases and 7 bases, in that order; junction bases with no gene match: 7. CDR3 size: 15 residues. Per the germline V gene, CDR1 is SEHNR and CDR2 is FQNEAQ (reference sequence).

This clone was observed a single time. The chain recombines TRBV5-1 with TRBJ1-1, with D perhaps TRBD1 (5 bases). CDR3 length equals 16 residues. V lost 0 bases and J 2 bases, leaving 14 bases between the germline ends. Germline CDR1 SGHRS, CDR2 YFSETQ. DNA for the CDR3: TGCGCCAGCAGCTTGGGTGTTGGGGGGGTCAACACTGAAGCTTTCTTT. This sequence encodes CASSLGVGGVNTEAFF.

The J gene is TRBJ1-1, the V gene TRBV4-1; a weak D match, TRBD1 (5 bases). CDR3 length: 16 amino acids. Between the trimmed V and J ends, which lost 3 bases and 4 bases, there was a span of 18 bases. CDR1 is MGHRA, CDR2 YSYEKL, per germline. In DNA, the CDR3 is TGCGCCAGCAGCCAGGGGACGGAGCCCGACCTCACTGAAGCTTTCTTT. This encodes CASSQGTEPDLTEAFF.

The gene calls are TRBV4-3 and TRBJ2-7, with D tentatively TRBD1 or TRBD2 (6 bases each). V was pared by 0 bases and J by 3 bases, with 27 bases between. This CDR3 contains 20 residues. Per the germline V gene, CDR1 is LGHNA and CDR2 is YSLEER. The CDR3 spells CASSQDEGTRGDKGGYEQYF. The CDR3 region has the DNA TGCGCCAGCAGCCAAGATGAAGGCACAAGGGGGGACAAGGGAGGCTACGAGCAGTACTTC.

The V and J genes are TRBV4-1 and TRBJ2-5; D is undetermined. Germline V gene data show CDR1 as MGHRA and CDR2 as YSYEKL. The CDR3 length is 15 residues. Trimming stripped 4 bases from V and 1 base from J, with 13 bases between. The DNA for the CDR3 is TGCGCCAGCAGCCTTAGTTCTGGGTCCCAAGAGACCCAGTACTTC. The encoded protein is CASSLSSGSQETQYF.

The chain uses TRBV19 and TRBJ2-1; 12 nucleotides align to TRBD1. Germline assignment: CDR1 LNHDA and CDR2 SQIVND (reference sequence). The V gene end was trimmed by 4 bases and the J gene end by 5 bases; junction bases not matched to a gene: 3. The CDR3 totals 15 residues. This CDR3 is CASSRDRGLDNEQFF. The CDR3 nucleotides read TGTGCCAGTAGTAGGGACAGGGGGCTGGACAATGAGCAGTTCTTC.

The chain employs TRBV15 and TRBJ2-5; TRBD2 matches at 10 bases. Trimming took 2 bases from V and 2 from J; bases not matched to a gene: 2. The CDR3 runs 15 residues. Germline V gene sequence: CDR1 LNHNV, CDR2 YYDKDF (reference sequence). The CDR3 DNA follows: TGTGCCACCAGCAGACTAGCGGGAGAACAAGAGACCCAGTACTTC. Translated, it gives CATSRLAGEQETQYF.

This rearrangement joins TRBV4-3 to TRBJ2-3, with 9 bases that match TRBD2. In germline, CDR1 is LGHNA, CDR2 YSLEER. The length of the CDR3 is 17 residues. Unmatched junction bases numbered 6, after V lost 2 bases and J lost 0 bases. The CDR3 nucleotides are TGCGCCAGCAGCCAACATACTAGCGGGCCTAGCACAGATACGCAGTATTTT. Amino acids: CASSQHTSGPSTDTQYF.

This clone occurred a few times. The chain has TRBV18 and TRBJ2-7; D unresolved. The CDR3 is 15 residues long. V shed 4 bases and J shed 2 bases, with 15 bases lying between them. CDR1 and CDR2 from the germline V gene are KGHSH and LQKENI. The DNA for the CDR3 is TGTGCCAGCTCACAAGGTCCGGCAAACACCTACGAGCAGTACTTC. This encodes CASSQGPANTYEQYF.